The subject of this entry is one TCR beta chain. Its antigen remains undetermined. No base qualities exist here, and no much larger clone lies one base off it. CDR1 and CDR2, per the germline V gene, are SGHTA and FQGNSA. Measured from the cysteine to the phenylalanine, the CDR3 is 14 residues long. Just the 42-base CDR3 DNA is kept, in frame starting at base 1. The germline ends are 11 bases apart after V is trimmed by 3 bases and J by 2 bases. TCRbeta CDR3 regions were amplified from genomic DNA by means of the immunoSEQ Assay, a bias-controlled multiplex PCR. From the authors' description of their analysis: The number of nucleated cells in each sample was estimated by amplification of reference gene primers within the assay. Sequence reads were collapsed and filtered to measure the absolute abundance of every unique TCRbeta CDR3 rearrangement. For each sample, productive Simpson clonality was calculated as the square root of Simpson's diversity index over productive rearrangements. Held by TCRdb, this immuneACCESS table contains in-frame sequences only and omits some clones. Under half of the omission traces to an unresolved V gene where checked; the cause of the rest is unknown. V and J calls and clone size are copied from that table; D and trimming were computed from the DNA. The sample table shows 190,000 or so clones, and more than 60% are seen once. The ten largest clonotypes hold 13% of the sample.

Samples from volunteer blood donors who had recovered from COVID-19 were contributed by a second Seattle source. Each collaborating institution followed its own protocols to collect whole blood in K2EDTA tubes. For TCRbeta analysis, collaborators shipped samples as frozen whole blood, isolated PBMCs, or DNA extracted from either of those sample types. This sample stems from a study of blood T cell repertoires in COVID-19 (dated by TCRdb to 2020 to 2021). The study in broad terms: Collaborator samples came from the United States, Italy and Spain and covered acute and convalescent phases of COVID-19. The repertoires were released in a freely available public database intended as a resource for research on the immune response to SARS-CoV-2. Deeply sampled blood TCRbeta repertoires from subjects exposed to, actively infected with, or recovered from COVID-19 were included in the dataset. Samples were obtained from the ongoing ImmuneRACE study (first 160 participants) and from about 1,300 subjects provided by 6 global collaborators. Sample metadata almost always included a de-identified subject ID, COVID-19 status, age in years and sex. Where available, HLA class I and class II types were taken from metadata supplied by the sample provider and were not determined by assay-based typing. The material from the prospective study consisted of cDNA or gDNA derived from T cells, B-cell-depleted T cells, or PBMCs.

Overall study outcomes, separate from this receptor: Clinical and demographic metadata were provided uncurated, with the amount varying by source and participant.

The V and J genes are TRBV7-2 and TRBJ2-7; the D gene is unclear. Sequencing used peripheral blood. The TCR sequence derives from a man in his forties or fifties who had recovered from COVID-19. The nucleotides read TGTGCCAGCAGCTTCCTAGTGAAAACCTACGAGCAGTACTTC. Translated, it gives CASSFLVKTYEQYF.